This TCR beta chain was captured by sequencing in a study of blood T cells in healthy people across ages. Together with a sample-barcoded 5' primer, a J-beta primer mix was included in a second PCR lasting roughly 6 to 12 cycles. Every molecule of cDNA carried a tag from a template-switch adaptor with 12 random nucleotides. TCRdb recomputed calls from the 5' RACE reads with MiXCR, one row per CDR3 protein. The sample holds 750,000 to 850,000 distinct CDR3 sequences, roughly 25% seen once. The CDR3 has 15 amino acids. This clonotype was recorded at least ten times. One junction end disagrees with the germline gene, perhaps due to a read error. This sample was shared with a second study, whose subject was T cells of mothers and their children. From that study: In the second PCR, M1S primer introduced barcodes and 2-4 random bases. It was related mother-child pairs that showed slightly higher overlap than unrelated pairs, without reaching significance.

The sequenced sample consisted of blood. The genes are TRBV12-3 or TRBV12-4 and TRBJ2-1; 9 bases are a match to TRBD2. The TCR originated in a boy aged 5 to 17 in good health. In nucleotides, the CDR3 is TGCGCCAGCAGCTTGGGGCTAGCGGGGAACAATGAGCAGTTCTTC. Its translation: CASSLGLAGNNEQFF.